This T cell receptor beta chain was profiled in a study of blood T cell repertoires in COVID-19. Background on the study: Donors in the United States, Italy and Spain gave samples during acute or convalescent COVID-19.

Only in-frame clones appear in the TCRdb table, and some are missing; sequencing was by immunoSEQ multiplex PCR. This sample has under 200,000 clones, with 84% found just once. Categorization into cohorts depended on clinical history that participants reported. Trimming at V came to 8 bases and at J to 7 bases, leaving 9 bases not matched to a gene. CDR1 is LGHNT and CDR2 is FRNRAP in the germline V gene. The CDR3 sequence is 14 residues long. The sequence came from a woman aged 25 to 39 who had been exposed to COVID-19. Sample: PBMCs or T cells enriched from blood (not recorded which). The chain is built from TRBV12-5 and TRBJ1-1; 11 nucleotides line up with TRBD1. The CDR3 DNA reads TGTGCTAGTCGGACAGGGGGCCCGAGTGATGAAGCTTTCTTT. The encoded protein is CASRTGGPSDEAFF.